Listed below are T cell receptor beta chains from one sample, sequenced in a study of blood T cells in healthy people across ages. A single record per CDR3 protein comes from TCRdb applying MiXCR to the 5' RACE reads. Here the sample spans 1.5 million to 2 million distinct CDR3 sequences, 30% to 40% being singletons. Material for sequencing was blood. These receptors were obtained from a woman between 25 and 40 years old in good health. CDR3s include the opening cysteine and the closing phenylalanine or tryptophan. A D gene is named only where the DNA matches it firmly. For some rows the clone size is stated as once, few or many, or as a class when expanded; others skip it.

V	J	size	D	DNA	CDR3
TRBV6-5	TRBJ2-1	-	-	TGTGCCAGCAGTTACCACCCGGGGCCCTACAATGAGCAGTTCTTC	CASSYHPGPYNEQFF
TRBV15	TRBJ1-6	-	-	TGTGCCATGACCAGGGTGCGGAATTCACCCCTCCACTTT	CAMTRVRNSPLHF
TRBV7-9	TRBJ1-2	-	TRBD1	TGTGCCAGCAGCTTAGCGACAGGGGAAGATGGCTACACCTTC	CASSLATGEDGYTF
TRBV6-6	TRBJ2-7	few	TRBD1	TGTGCCAGCAGTCCCATCGGACAGGGGGGGTACGAGCAGTACTTC	CASSPIGQGGYEQYF
TRBV6-1	TRBJ2-7	few	-	TGTGCCGGAGCAGGCGCAGGGTGGGGTGAGCAGTACTTC	CAGAGAGWGEQYF
TRBV20-1	TRBJ2-4	-	TRBD2	TGCGGTGCTAGAGATGGCCTAGCGGGGCGTATTCAGTACTTC	CGARDGLAGRIQYF
TRBV15	TRBJ2-1	-	TRBD2	TGTGCCACCAGCAGAGGAAGAGCGGGGGGATACAATGAGCAGTTCTTC	CATSRGRAGGYNEQFF
TRBV10-3	TRBJ1-3	-	-	TGTGCCATCAGTGAGTCGCCCACGGGGACTTCTGGAAACACCACATATTTT	CAISESPTGTSGNTTYF
TRBV20-1	TRBJ1-2	-	-	TGCAGTGCTAGGGATTCTAGGGACCCCGGTAGGGGCTACACCTTC	CSARDSRDPGRGYTF
TRBV9	TRBJ1-1	-	-	TGTGCCAGCAGCGATCCTCAGGGTCGAAGCACTGAAGCTTTCTTT	CASSDPQGRSTEAFF
TRBV30	TRBJ2-7	-	TRBD1	TGTGCCTACCTAGGACAGGGGTACGAGCAGTACTTC	CAYLGQGYEQYF
TRBV27	TRBJ2-3	few	TRBD2	TGTGCCAGCAGTTCCGCGGGAGGGCCAGATACGCAGTATTTT	CASSSAGGPDTQYF
TRBV5-6	TRBJ2-1	few	TRBD2	TGTGCCAGCAGCGTATCTACTAGCGGGGCCTACAATGAGCAGTTCTTC	CASSVSTSGAYNEQFF
TRBV5-1	TRBJ2-5	few	-	TGCGCCAGCAGCTCCTCGGGGATGCAAGAGACCCAGTACTTC	CASSSSGMQETQYF
TRBV9	TRBJ2-1	-	TRBD2	TGTGCCAGCAGCGTAGCTCGAGCGGGAGGCTACAATGAGCAGTTCTTC	CASSVARAGGYNEQFF
TRBV28	TRBJ2-1	-	TRBD2	TGTGCCAGCAGCCGCGGTGGGACTAGCTGGGATGAGCAGTTCTTC	CASSRGGTSWDEQFF
TRBV6-2/TRBV6-3	TRBJ2-1	-	TRBD2	TGTGCCAGCAGTGGGAGAGGACTAGCGGGGGGCTATGAGCAGTTCTTC	CASSGRGLAGGYEQFF